One TCR beta chain is described in this entry. The antigen remains unidentified. This sample was included in a study of T cell repertoires in cytomegalovirus infection. Study details: The authors used CMV epitopes that were HLA-C-restricted (recently identified) and HLA-B-restricted (well studied). Public signatures in TCR beta pointed to CMV infection and matching HLA type. Study-wide results and caveats: Individuals carrying CMV plus the relevant HLA were identified by cumulative frequency of public TCR beta families. HLA-C-restricted, CMV-specific TCR beta clonotypes were dominant ex vivo.

TCRdb re-analysed the reads in MiXCR, keeping a single row per CDR3 protein. The profile covers about 700,000 distinct CDR3 sequences, with around 35% appearing a single time and roughly 18% taken by the ten largest. This specimen was cultured PBMCs, taken from culture after CMV antigen stimulation. This receptor was identified in a human donor in good health (CMV status not recorded). Some clones in this sample may be carry-over from other donors' samples.

CDR3: CSGRLAGAYEQYF. CDR3 coding DNA: TGCAGTGGCCGACTAGCGGGGGCCTACGAGCAGTACTTC. V usage is TRBV20-1 and J usage is TRBJ2-7; 12 bases fit TRBD2. Per germline, CDR1 DFQATT and CDR2 SNEGSKA (reference sequence). V shed 7 bases and J 2 bases; nucleotides not matched to a gene: 3. The CDR3 consists of 13 residues.